This T cell receptor beta chain was documented in a study of T cell repertoires in cytomegalovirus infection. Study at large: Matching HLA type, along with CMV infection, was indicated by public TCR beta signatures. Study observations and caveats: The response measured ex vivo was dominated by TCR beta clonotypes (HLA-C-restricted and CMV-specific). Cumulative frequency of public TCR beta families picked out carriers of CMV plus the relevant HLA.

This clonotype was detected many times. What it binds is not known. V was pared by 3 bases and J by 4 bases, with 9 bases of the junction left unmatched. The CDR3 totals 16 residues. Germline V gives CDR1 SQVTM, CDR2 ANQGSEA. Each CDR3 protein is one row after TCRdb ran MiXCR on the reads. Of about 80,000 distinct CDR3 sequences detected, around 3.5% appear once; the ten largest clones hold less than 5%. The sample taken for sequencing was PBMCs. The sequence derives from a human donor in good health (CMV status not recorded). Some clones in this sample may be carry-over from other donors' samples. V and J are TRBV29-1 and TRBJ2-3, with 11 bases fitting TRBD1. The CDR3, as DNA: TGCAGCGTTGAGTTATTGGACAGGGGGCTTCCAGATACGCAGTATTTT. Residues: CSVELLDRGLPDTQYF.